This is a list of T cell receptor beta chains from one sample in a study of cytomegalovirus exposure and HLA in healthy donors. Profiled with immunoSEQ multiplex PCR; TCRdb holds only in-frame clones, not every one. The profile shows approximately 220,000 clones, 75% to 80% of them singletons. The sequenced sample consisted of PBMCs. These receptor sequences come from a male donor in good health and CMV-seronegative. The CDR3 runs from the conserved cysteine through the conserved F or W. Fields, in order: V gene, J gene, clone size, D gene, CDR3 DNA, CDR3 protein. A D gene is named only where the DNA matches it firmly. Expanded clones are given a class, and other clones once, few, many or no size at all.

TRBV29-1	TRBJ1-2	-	TRBD1	TGCAGCGCACGGGGACAGACTAACTATGGCTACACCTTC	CSARGQTNYGYTF
TRBV7-6	TRBJ1-3	-	-	TGTGCCAGCAGCCGTGCTCGGGGCTCTGGAAACACCATATATTTT	CASSRARGSGNTIYF
TRBV5-1	TRBJ1-3	-	-	TGCGCCAGCAGCTCAGGACAGCAGAGCTCTGGAAACACCATATATTTT	CASSSGQQSSGNTIYF
TRBV10-1	TRBJ2-1	-	-	TGCGCCAGCAGTGGCGCGGATGAGCAGTTCTTC	CASSGADEQFF
TRBV7-9	TRBJ1-2	-	TRBD1	TGTGCCAGCAGTCTGGCGTCCACAGGGGGTGAAGGTACCTTC	CASSLASTGGEGTF
TRBV29-1	TRBJ1-5	-	TRBD1	TGCAGCGTCGGACAGGGGGCGAGCAATCAGCCCCAGCATTTT	CSVGQGASNQPQHF
TRBV10-3	TRBJ2-7	-	TRBD2	TGTGCCATCAGTGATGTGGGAGGGTACGAGCAGTACTTC	CAISDVGGYEQYF
TRBV15	TRBJ1-3	-	TRBD1	TGTGCCACCAAGATGGACAGGGGGAGCGGAAACACCATATATTTT	CATKMDRGSGNTIYF
TRBV25-1	TRBJ2-5	few	TRBD2	TGTGCCAGCAGTGACGAGGGGACTAGCGGGAGTTCGGAGACCCAGTACTTC	CASSDEGTSGSSETQYF
TRBV19	TRBJ2-1	-	TRBD2	TGTGCCAGTAGGGGACTAGCGGGACTCGGATCCTACAATGAGCAGTTCTTC	CASRGLAGLGSYNEQFF
TRBV27	TRBJ2-1	-	-	TGTGCCAGCAGTTTAATCGCAGGAGGGTTAAATGAGCAGTTCTTC	CASSLIAGGLNEQFF
TRBV7-9	TRBJ2-1	-	TRBD2	TGTGCCAGCAGCTTAGCGCGGGGCGGGGGGTACAATGAGCAGTTCTTC	CASSLARGGGYNEQFF
TRBV5-1	TRBJ2-5	once	TRBD1	TGCGCCAGCAGCTTGGTTGGGGGACAGGGCCGGGAGACCCAGTACTTC	CASSLVGGQGRETQYF
TRBV4-1	TRBJ1-6	-	-	TGCGCCAGCAGCCAAGAGAAAGGGAGCTCCTATAATTCACCCCTCCACTTT	CASSQEKGSSYNSPLHF
TRBV15	TRBJ1-2	few	TRBD1	TGTGCCACCAGCAGAGATCAGGGGGCGGGTGGCTACACCTTC	CATSRDQGAGGYTF
TRBV7-8	TRBJ2-3	once	-	TGTGCCAGCAGCTTAATAGGGCTAGCCCCAACAGATACGCAGTATTTT	CASSLIGLAPTDTQYF
TRBV19	TRBJ1-1	few	TRBD1	TGTGCCAGTAGTCCTATGGACAGGGGAGACACTGAAGCTTTCTTT	CASSPMDRGDTEAFF
TRBV4-2	TRBJ1-2	-	-	TGTGCCAGCGGCCAAGAGGTCGAAACTATCTATGGCTACACCTTC	CASGQEVETIYGYTF
TRBV29-1	TRBJ1-1	few	TRBD1	TGCAGCGTTGAGAGGGACAGGGGGAAAGCTTTCTTT	CSVERDRGKAFF
TRBV19	TRBJ1-2	-	-	TGTGCCAGTAGCTTCCCTGTCGGGGGTGGTGGCTACACCTTC	CASSFPVGGGGYTF
TRBV5-1	TRBJ2-3	-	-	TGCGCCAGCAGCTCGCCTCTCGCGGCTAGTATGGATACGCAGTATTTT	CASSSPLAASMDTQYF
TRBV28	TRBJ2-3	-	-	TGTGCCAGCAGTCCAAACTACCTCTCTAGCACAGATACGCAGTATTTT	CASSPNYLSSTDTQYF